This is a list of T cell receptor beta chains from one sample in a study of cytomegalovirus exposure and HLA in healthy donors. Sequenced by immunoSEQ multiplex PCR; TCRdb stores in-frame clones only, minus some. Of 140,000 to 150,000 clones listed, roughly 66% are singletons. The specimen sequenced was PBMCs. Receptor source: a woman in her sixties or seventies in good health and CMV-seronegative. The CDR3 runs from the conserved cysteine through the conserved F or W. Fields, in order: V gene, J gene, CDR3 length, D gene, clone size, CDR3 DNA, CDR3 protein. A D gene is named only where the DNA matches it firmly. Expanded clones are given a class, and other clones once, few, many or no size at all.

>TRBV19|TRBJ1-1|16|.|few
TGTGCCAGTAGTCGCAGAGGAGAGCAGATGAACACTGAAGCTTTCTTT
CASSRRGEQMNTEAFF
>TRBV25-1|TRBJ1-1|16|.|.
TGTGCCAGCAGAGAACAGGGCCTGAATGAGAACACTGAAGCTTTCTTT
CASREQGLNENTEAFF
>TRBV19|TRBJ1-5|14|.|.
TGTGCCGTGCACGCTGGCTTGGGGGGTCAGCCCCAGCATTTT
CAVHAGLGGQPQHF
>TRBV27|TRBJ2-5|14|TRBD2|.
TGTGCCAGCACCCCGGGGGGGAACTATGGGACCCAGTACTTC
CASTPGGNYGTQYF
>TRBV2|TRBJ1-2|13|.|few
TGTGCCACAGCTGGTGGGCAGCAGGCGGGCTACACCTTC
CATAGGQQAGYTF
>TRBV2|TRBJ2-3|15|TRBD2|.
TGTGCCAGCAGCGAACTAGCGGGGACCACAGATACGCAGTATTTT
CASSELAGTTDTQYF
>TRBV5-1|TRBJ2-7|15|TRBD1|few
TGCGCCAGCAGCTTGGACGGACAGGGGGCACGGGAGCAGTACTTC
CASSLDGQGAREQYF
>TRBV7-2|TRBJ2-7|12|TRBD2|.
TGTGCCAGCAGCCTCCCGGGGGGCGAGCAGTACTTC
CASSLPGGEQYF
>TRBV28|TRBJ2-3|12|.|.
TGTGCCAGCAGTTTATCTCGGGTCACGCAGTATTTT
CASSLSRVTQYF
>TRBV25-1|TRBJ2-5|15|.|.
TGTGCCAGCAGTGATCAGGTACAGCCCCAAGAGACCCAGTACTTC
CASSDQVQPQETQYF
>TRBV5-4|TRBJ2-3|14|.|.
TGTGCCAGCAGCTTGGATTCTAGCACAGATACGCAGTATTTT
CASSLDSSTDTQYF
>TRBV7-8|TRBJ2-3|14|TRBD2|.
TGTGCCAGCAGCTTAGCGGGAGGGCCGGGGACGCAGTATTTT
CASSLAGGPGTQYF
>TRBV5-4|TRBJ2-1|16|TRBD2|.
TGTGCCAGCAGCTTGGAACCCGGACTAGCGGGGAATGAGCAGTTCTTC
CASSLEPGLAGNEQFF